This TCR beta chain was identified in a study of regulatory T cells in long-lasting Graves disease. General observations from the study: The sample size was small, and this may have reduced accuracy.

According to the study, TCR beta libraries were built with iRepertoire HTBI primers and CDR3-region Arm-PCR. TCRdb processed the multiplex PCR reads anew with MiXCR; each CDR3 protein has one entry. The sample has about 500,000 distinct CDR3 sequences, approximately 12% seen once. Described time point: newly diagnosed GD, antithyroid drugs for less than 3 months. The TCR library was made from RNA extracted from PBMCs. Comment on this clonotype: Its target is unknown.

This sample also belongs to another study, concerning T cells in Graves' hyperthyroidism and ophthalmopathy. That paper adds: Clinical symptoms, serum thyroxine and TRAb, thyroid ultrasound and orbital computed tomography together formed the diagnostic basis.

This material consisted of peripheral blood mononuclear cells (PBMCs), taken at new diagnosis, from a patient treated with antithyroid drugs. The clonotype comes from a woman aged 25 to 39 with Graves disease.

CDR3 protein: CASSEENPSYNEQFF. The DNA for the CDR3 is TGTGCCAGCAGTGAAGAAAACCCCTCCTACAATGAGCAGTTCTTC. This sequence joins TRBV2 and TRBJ2-1; D is unresolved. The CDR3 extends over 15 amino acids. The V and J ends lost 1 base and 0 bases respectively, with 7 bases between them. The germline V gene encodes CDR1 SNHLY and CDR2 FYNNEI.